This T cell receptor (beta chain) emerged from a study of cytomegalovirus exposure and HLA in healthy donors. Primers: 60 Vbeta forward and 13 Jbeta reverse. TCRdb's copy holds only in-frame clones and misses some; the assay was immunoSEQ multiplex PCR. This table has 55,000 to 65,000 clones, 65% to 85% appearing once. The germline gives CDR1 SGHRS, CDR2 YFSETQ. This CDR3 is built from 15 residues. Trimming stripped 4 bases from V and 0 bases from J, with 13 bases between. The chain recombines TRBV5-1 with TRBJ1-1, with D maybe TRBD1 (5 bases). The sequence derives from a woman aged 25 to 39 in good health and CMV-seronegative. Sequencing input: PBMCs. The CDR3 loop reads CASSQLQGVNTEAFF. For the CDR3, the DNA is TGCGCCAGCAGCCAGCTCCAGGGTGTGAACACTGAAGCTTTCTTT.